This T cell receptor beta chain was retrieved from a study of blood T cells in healthy people across ages. The second PCR ran roughly 7 to 11 cycles with a sample-barcoded 5' primer and J-beta primers. All samples yielded 3 million or more CDR3-containing paired-end reads. MiXCR was run by TCRdb on the 5' RACE reads, yielding one entry per CDR3 protein. This table holds around 1.5 million distinct CDR3 sequences, about 35% found once. This CDR3 spans 11 amino acids. Germline-derived CDR1 and CDR2 are MNHNY and SVGAGI (reference sequence). Trimming shortened V by 6 bases and J by 5 bases, and 8 bases separated the two germline ends.

The sequence came from a woman in her twenties or thirties in good health. The rearrangement links TRBV6-6 to TRBJ2-7; D is undetermined. Sequencing was done on a sample of blood. The CDR3 protein is CASSRMNEQYF. As DNA, the CDR3 is TGTGCCAGCAGCCGTATGAACGAGCAGTACTTC.